Listed below are T cell receptor beta chains from one sample, sequenced in a study of OX40 agonist ivuxolimab in advanced cancers. The repertoire was sequenced with immunoSEQ multiplex PCR; TCRdb's copy has only in-frame clones and lacks some. The sample holds under 50,000 clones, approximately 86% seen once. The specimen comprised CD4+ or CD8+ T cells sorted from blood, sampled in a trial of the OX40 agonist ivuxolimab. These receptor sequences come from an adult with an advanced solid tumor such as melanoma, head and neck, liver or kidney cancer. Each CDR3 is given with its conserved first and last residue. D genes are given only for firm matches. Expanded clones get a size class; other rows say once, few or many, or leave the size out.

NA,few,TRBV30,TRBJ1-5,TGTGCCTGGGGGAGGGGTGGAAGTCAGCCCCAGCATTTT,CAWGRGGSQPQHF
TRBD2,NA,TRBV6-5,TRBJ2-5,TGTGCCAGCAGTCTGATCGGGACTAGCTGGGAGACCCAGTACTTC,CASSLIGTSWETQYF
NA,NA,TRBV6-5,TRBJ1-1,TGTGCCAGCAGCCCTAATACCGAGAACACTGAAGCTTTCTTT,CASSPNTENTEAFF
NA,medium-sized,TRBV18,TRBJ1-1,TGTGCCAGCTCACCAGGGCAGATGAACACTGAAGCTTTCTTT,CASSPGQMNTEAFF
NA,NA,TRBV6-1,TRBJ1-5,TGTGCCAGCAGTGAGCGCCAGCCCCAGCATTTT,CASSERQPQHF
NA,NA,TRBV6-1,TRBJ2-7,TGTGCCAGCAGTACACTGCCAGGGTCCTACGAGCAGTACTTC,CASSTLPGSYEQYF
TRBD2,once,TRBV18,TRBJ2-1,TGTGCCAGCTCACCCCCCGCCAGCGGGGAGTACAATGAGCAGTTCTTC,CASSPPASGEYNEQFF
TRBD1,NA,TRBV18,TRBJ2-3,TGTGCCAGCTCACCGAGGACAGGGGAGGAAAATACGCAGTATTTT,CASSPRTGEENTQYF
NA,NA,TRBV10-2,TRBJ2-5,TGCGCCAACAGGCAGGGGATGGGGCCTGAGACCCAGTACTTC,CANRQGMGPETQYF
TRBD1,NA,TRBV4-1,TRBJ1-1,TGCGCCAGCAGCCACAAGACAGGGGGGCTTGGCACTGAAGCTTTCTTT,CASSHKTGGLGTEAFF
NA,NA,TRBV19,TRBJ1-2,TGTGCCAGTAGTATCGGAACAGGGTCCCCTCTCTATGGCTACACCTTC,CASSIGTGSPLYGYTF
NA,NA,TRBV11-2,TRBJ2-1,TGTGCCAGCAGCTCCCTTCTAGCCGGAGGCTACAATGAGCAGTTCTTC,CASSSLLAGGYNEQFF
NA,few,TRBV18,TRBJ2-7,TGTGCCAGTTCGGGGCGAGAGTCCTACGAGCAGTACTTC,CASSGRESYEQYF
NA,NA,TRBV27,TRBJ2-7,TGTGCCAGCAGTTGGGGGGATATGTCCTACGAGCAGTACTTC,CASSWGDMSYEQYF
NA,NA,TRBV4-1,TRBJ2-7,TGCGCCAGCAGCCGGGAATGGGTGGGGAGATACGAGCAGTACTTC,CASSREWVGRYEQYF
NA,NA,TRBV11-2,TRBJ2-7,TGTGCCAGCAGCTTAAAGGGGACGGGCCCTACGGAGCAGTACTTC,CASSLKGTGPTEQYF
NA,once,TRBV6-1,TRBJ1-6,TGTGCCAGCAGTGAATCGACCAAGTCACCCCTCCACTTT,CASSESTKSPLHF
NA,NA,TRBV6-1,TRBJ1-3,TGTGCCAGCACCAATAGGGGCCTCACCATATATTTT,CASTNRGLTIYF
NA,NA,TRBV6-6,TRBJ1-2,TGTGCCAGCAGTTACGCCCGGGATAACTATGGCTACACCTTC,CASSYARDNYGYTF
NA,once,TRBV2,TRBJ1-4,TGTGCCAGCAGCCCGGACCCTAATGAAAAACTGTTTTTT,CASSPDPNEKLFF
NA,NA,TRBV6-5,TRBJ2-7,TGTGCCACTCACACGGGGGCCTACGAGCAGTACTTC,CATHTGAYEQYF
TRBD2,few,TRBV15,TRBJ2-7,TGTGCCACCAGCAGAGATCTGCGGGGGGCAAACTACGAGCAGTACTTC,CATSRDLRGANYEQYF